The source of this T cell receptor (beta chain) is a study of blood T cell repertoires in COVID-19. Assay: immunoSEQ multiplex PCR; the TCRdb copy retains only in-frame clones and omits some. The sample carries roughly 110,000 clones, 75% to 85% recorded once. In germline, CDR1 is SGHKS, CDR2 YYEKEE (reference sequence). The CDR3 sequence is 14 residues long. V lost 1 base and J lost 4, with 11 bases in between. Sequencing was carried out using peripheral blood. This sequence originates from an elderly man with COVID-19, enrolled during active disease. V gene TRBV5-5 combines with J gene TRBJ1-1, with D possibly matching TRBD1 (6 bases). In DNA form, the CDR3 reads TGTGCCAGCAGCTTGCGGGGGGCCAGCACTGAAGCTTTCTTT. Its protein product is CASSLRGASTEAFF.